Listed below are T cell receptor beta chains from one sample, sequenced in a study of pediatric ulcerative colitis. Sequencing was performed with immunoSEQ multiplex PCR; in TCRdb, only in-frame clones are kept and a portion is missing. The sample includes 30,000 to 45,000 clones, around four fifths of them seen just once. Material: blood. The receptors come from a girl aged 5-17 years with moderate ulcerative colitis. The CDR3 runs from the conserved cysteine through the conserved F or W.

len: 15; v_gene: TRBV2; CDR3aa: CASRKGDSGANVLTF
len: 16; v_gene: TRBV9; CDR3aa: CASSVEEETSYNEQFF
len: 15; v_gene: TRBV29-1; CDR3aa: CSVELGASSFDEQFF
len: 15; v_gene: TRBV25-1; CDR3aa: CASSESRGVNTEAFF
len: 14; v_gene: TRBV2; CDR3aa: CASYLGLGPYEQYF
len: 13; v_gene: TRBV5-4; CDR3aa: CASSGTGGYGYTF
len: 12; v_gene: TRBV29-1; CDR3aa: CSAEAGKLGYTF
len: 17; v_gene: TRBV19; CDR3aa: CASSINPLGGMNTEAFF
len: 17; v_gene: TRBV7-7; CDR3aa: CASSLVRPLLTYNEQFF
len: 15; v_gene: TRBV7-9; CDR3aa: CASSLPGRENTEAFF
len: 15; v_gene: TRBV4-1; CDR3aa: CASSQDPGLKETQYF
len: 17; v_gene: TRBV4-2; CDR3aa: CASSQDDGTTGANVLTF
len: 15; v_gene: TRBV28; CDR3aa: CASSPPALGNYGYTF
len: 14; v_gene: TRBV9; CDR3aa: CASSPSGGVGGYTF
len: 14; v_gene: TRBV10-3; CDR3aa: CAISEDRVGYEQYF
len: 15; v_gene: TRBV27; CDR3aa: CASSLLGPRNQPQHF
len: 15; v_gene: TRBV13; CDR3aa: CASSSSRGRREKLFF
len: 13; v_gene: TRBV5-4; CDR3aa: CASSLDTASEAFF
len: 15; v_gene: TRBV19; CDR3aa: CASSDGGATNEKLFF
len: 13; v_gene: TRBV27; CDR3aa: CASSRRGTDTQYF
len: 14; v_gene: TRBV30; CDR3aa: CAWSAGTGGETQYF
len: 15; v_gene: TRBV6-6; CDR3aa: CASSYSDRAGNEQFF
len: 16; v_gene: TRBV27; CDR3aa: CASSFGGGRGTGELFF
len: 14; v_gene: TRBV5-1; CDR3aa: CASSNGDYTDTQYF
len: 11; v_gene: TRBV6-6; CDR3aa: CASMGVHEQFF
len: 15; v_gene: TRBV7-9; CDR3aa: CASSPLGVGEETQYF
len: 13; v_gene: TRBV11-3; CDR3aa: CASSLGSGYEQYF
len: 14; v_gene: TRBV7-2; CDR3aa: CASSLGGATDTQYF
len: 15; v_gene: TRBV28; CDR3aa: CASNPTGYSYNEQFF